This T cell receptor beta chain was captured in a study of T cell clusters in autoimmune cytopenias. Study-wide background: TRB sequencing had a median around 51,000 reads and 2,350 distinct clonotypes per sample.

The CDR3 has 14 amino acids. CDR1 SGHRS and CDR2 YFSETQ come from the germline V gene. TRB rearrangements were amplified by touch-down multiplex PCR with mixed TRB-A/B primers. No DNA is given; TCRdb re-called the multiplex PCR reads and lists each CDR3 protein once. Its table lists about 12,000 distinct CDR3 sequences. Each sample's input was about 270 ng genomic DNA, roughly 38,000 genome equivalents. The source material was peripheral blood. V gene TRBV5-1 combines with J gene TRBJ2-3; the TRBD1 assignment by TCRdb is unverifiable without DNA. The sequence was obtained from a human donor with an autoimmune cytopenia or autoimmune hepatitis (not recorded which). CDR3 in amino acids: CASSRGQGTNTQYF.